This T cell receptor (beta chain) was found in a study of blood T cell repertoires in COVID-19. Study-wide context: Donors in the United States, Italy and Spain gave samples during acute or convalescent COVID-19.

In the original processing: Nucleated cell number was recorded as an estimate derived from reference gene primer amplification. The assay was immunoSEQ multiplex PCR, and TCRdb's table has in-frame clones only and misses some. That table is the source of V, J and clone size, and D and trimming were worked out from the DNA. The sample lists about 220,000 clones; about 90% were seen once. The study drew participants aged about 18 to 89 years from some 25 US areas. Participant reports of clinical history set cohort assignment. The ends lost 6 bases at V and 8 bases at J; junction bases unmatched: 10. Germline values: CDR1 LNHDA, CDR2 SQIVND (reference sequence). This CDR3 region has 15 residues.

V and J are TRBV19 and TRBJ2-1; TRBD1 matches at 10 bases. This TCR was sampled from a woman in her fifties or sixties with acute COVID-19. The sample taken for sequencing was PBMCs or T cells enriched from blood (not recorded which). CDR3 protein: CASRRRQGASHEQFF. DNA of the CDR3: TGTGCCAGTAGACGACGACAGGGGGCGTCACATGAGCAGTTCTTC.